This passage covers 11 T cell receptor beta chains from one sample sequenced in a study of cytomegalovirus exposure and HLA in healthy donors. A multiplex PCR was run with 60 Vbeta primers and 13 Jbeta primers. Libraries were prepared by immunoSEQ multiplex PCR; TCRdb keeps only in-frame clonotypes and omits some of them. The sample consists of approximately 200,000 clones, more than 70% of them appearing once. Sequences were obtained from PBMCs. These receptors all stem from a human donor in good health.

The chain links TRBV4-1 to TRBJ2-2, with TRBD1 matching over 11 bases. The V gene's germline CDR1 is MGHRA and CDR2 YSYEKL. V was pared by 4 bases and J by 1 base, with 2 bases of the junction left unmatched. The CDR3 has 16 residues. As DNA, the CDR3 is TGCGCCAGCAGCCGGGGACAGGGGGTGAACACCGGGGAGCTGTTTTTT. This translates into CASSRGQGVNTGELFF.

The V call is TRBV11-2, the J call TRBJ2-3, with D tentatively TRBD1 (6 bases). This CDR3 spans 15 amino acids. V lost 1 base and J 0 bases, leaving 8 bases between the germline ends. Per the germline V gene, CDR1 is SGHAT and CDR2 is FQNNGV. The CDR3 spells CASSLVGGSTDTQYF. CDR3 bases: TGTGCCAGCAGCTTAGTAGGGGGTAGCACAGATACGCAGTATTTT. Full variable domain (rest looked up from reference TRBV11-2 and TRBJ2-3): EAGVAQSPRYKIIEKRQSVAFWCNPISGHATLYWYQQILGQGPKLLIQFQNNGVVDDSQLPKDRFSAERLKGVDSTLKIQPAKLEDSAVYLCASSLVGGSTDTQYFGPGTRLTVL.

The rearrangement joins TRBV25-1 to TRBJ2-3, with 7 bases lining up with TRBD2. Germline CDR1 reads MGHDK; CDR2 reads SYGVNS. This CDR3 has 16 residues. The trim removed 1 base at V and 3 bases at J, leaving 7 bases unmatched. DNA for the CDR3: TGTGCCAGCAGTGAATCGGGGGACGGGGGGACAGATACGCAGTATTTT. This gives the protein CASSESGDGGTDTQYF.

In its sample, this clone was seen once. This rearrangement joins TRBV2 to TRBJ2-1; tentatively, D is TRBD2 (5 bases). The CDR3 extends over 14 amino acids. Germline CDR1 SNHLY, CDR2 FYNNEI. The germline V and J ends were trimmed by 8 bases and 0 bases, with 11 bases remaining between them. CDR3 DNA: TGTGCCAGCTCATACACTAGCTCCTACAATGAGCAGTTCTTC. This codes for CASSYTSSYNEQFF.

The chain couples TRBV9 to TRBJ1-1; tentatively, D is TRBD1 (5 bases). This CDR3 is 12 amino acids long. Trimming left V 3 bases short and J 8 bases short, with 11 bases between. In germline, CDR1 is SGDLS, CDR2 YYNGEE. CDR3 loop: CASSEGLGEAFF. DNA for the CDR3: TGTGCCAGCAGCGAGGGACTTGGGGAAGCTTTCTTT.

J is TRBJ2-3 and V is TRBV10-3; D uncertain. V lost 4 bases and J 2 bases, leaving 13 bases between the germline ends. Germline CDR1 reads ENHRY; CDR2 reads SYGVKD. CDR3 length: 15 residues. The CDR3 is CAISAPNSHTDTQYF. The CDR3 DNA sequence: TGTGCCATCAGTGCTCCAAACTCCCACACAGATACGCAGTATTTT.

The chain joins TRBV9 to TRBJ1-2; maybe TRBD1 (5 bases). V was trimmed by 1 base and J by 5 bases, leaving 21 bases between them. In germline, CDR1 is SGDLS, CDR2 YYNGEE. CDR3 size: 17 residues. For the CDR3, the DNA is TGTGCCAGCAGCGTACAAGCGTCCAGGAAAGGGGCGTATGGCTACACCTTC. Encoded protein: CASSVQASRKGAYGYTF. Full variable domain (rest looked up from reference TRBV9 and TRBJ1-2): DSGVTQTPKHLITATGQRVTLRCSPRSGDLSVYWYQQSLDQGLQFLIQYYNGEERAKGNILERFSAQQFPDLHSELNLSSLELGDSALYFCASSVQASRKGAYGYTFGSGTRLTVV.

The chain joins TRBV2 to TRBJ2-1; D is undetermined. CDR3 length: 13 amino acids. V lost 3 bases and J 12 bases, leaving 15 bases between the germline ends. The germline CDR1 and CDR2 sequences are SNHLY and FYNNEI. In DNA form, the CDR3 reads TGTGCCAGCAGTGACGACTCTATTGCTGGGCAGTTCTTC. Its translation: CASSDDSIAGQFF.

The V call is TRBV27, the J call TRBJ2-4; 7 bases fit TRBD2. This CDR3 is 15 amino acids long. Germline CDR1 MNHEY, CDR2 SMNVEV (reference sequence). Trimming at V came to 2 bases and at J to 1 base, leaving 2 bases not matched to a gene. This CDR3 reads CASSLAGDAKNIQYF. As DNA, the CDR3 is TGTGCCAGCAGTTTAGCGGGAGATGCCAAAAACATTCAGTACTTC.

Only a few counts were recorded for this clone. The chain joins TRBV4-3 to TRBJ2-1, with D tentatively TRBD2 (6 bases). CDR3 length equals 18 residues. Trimming left V 2 bases short and J 4 bases short, with 21 bases between. Germline V gene sequence: CDR1 LGHNA, CDR2 YSLEER. CDR3 DNA: TGCGCCAGCAGCCAAATTGCGGGACCAACCACACTTTACAATGAGCAGTTCTTC. Its protein is CASSQIAGPTTLYNEQFF.

This chain connects TRBV4-3 to TRBJ2-3; D may be TRBD2 (6 bases). The germline V gene has CDR1 LGHNA and CDR2 YSLEER. The CDR3 sequence is 14 residues long. Deletions cut 4 bases from V and 3 bases from J, with 11 bases between. CDR3 amino acids: CASSPGTGTDTQYF. The CDR3 bases are TGCGCCAGCAGCCCGGGGACTGGGACAGATACGCAGTATTTT.